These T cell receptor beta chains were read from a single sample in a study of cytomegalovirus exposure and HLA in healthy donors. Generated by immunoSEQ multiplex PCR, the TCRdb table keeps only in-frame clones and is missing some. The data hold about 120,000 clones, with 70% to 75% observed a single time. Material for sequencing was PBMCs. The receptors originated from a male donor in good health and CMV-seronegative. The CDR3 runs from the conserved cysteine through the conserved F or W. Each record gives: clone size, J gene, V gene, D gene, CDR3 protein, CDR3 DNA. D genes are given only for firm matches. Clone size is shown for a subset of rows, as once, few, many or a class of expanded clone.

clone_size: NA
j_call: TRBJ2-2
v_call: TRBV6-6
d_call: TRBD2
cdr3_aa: CASIHGAGAFTGELFF
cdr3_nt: TGTGCCAGCATCCACGGGGCGGGAGCGTTTACCGGGGAGCTGTTTTTT

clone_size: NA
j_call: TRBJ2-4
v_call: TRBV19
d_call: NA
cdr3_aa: CASSIVRNSKNIQYF
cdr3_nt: TGTGCCAGTAGTATAGTTCGTAATTCCAAAAACATTCAGTACTTC

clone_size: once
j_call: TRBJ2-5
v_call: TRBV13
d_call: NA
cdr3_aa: CASSIGNRVTQYF
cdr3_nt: TGTGCCAGCAGCATTGGTAATCGGGTGACCCAGTACTTC

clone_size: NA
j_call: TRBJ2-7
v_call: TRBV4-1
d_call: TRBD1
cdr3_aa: CASSQVSGQDYEQYF
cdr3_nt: TGCGCCAGCAGCCAAGTTTCCGGACAGGACTACGAGCAGTACTTC

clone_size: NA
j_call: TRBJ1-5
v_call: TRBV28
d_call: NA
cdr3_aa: CASSPTRGSNQPQHF
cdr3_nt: TGTGCCAGCAGTCCGACCCGGGGTAGCAATCAGCCCCAGCATTTT

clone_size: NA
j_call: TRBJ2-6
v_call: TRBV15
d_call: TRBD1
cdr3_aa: CATSREYRGPGANVLTF
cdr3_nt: TGTGCCACCAGCAGAGAGTACAGGGGCCCTGGGGCCAACGTCCTGACTTTC

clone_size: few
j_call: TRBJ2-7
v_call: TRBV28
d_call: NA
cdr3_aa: CASSLRGWEQYF
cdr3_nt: TGTGCCAGCAGTTTAAGGGGATGGGAGCAGTACTTC

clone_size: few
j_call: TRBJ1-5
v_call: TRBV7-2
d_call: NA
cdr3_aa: CASSLQDNQPQHF
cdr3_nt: TGTGCCAGCAGCTTACAGGACAATCAGCCCCAGCATTTT

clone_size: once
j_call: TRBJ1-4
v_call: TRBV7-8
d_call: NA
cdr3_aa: CASSLAQGQLFF
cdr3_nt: TGTGCCAGCAGCTTAGCGCAGGGCCAACTGTTTTTT

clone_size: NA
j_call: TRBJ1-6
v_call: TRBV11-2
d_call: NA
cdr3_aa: CASSTYPGGYNSPLHF
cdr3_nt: TGTGCCAGCAGCACGTATCCCGGGGGATATAATTCACCCCTCCACTTT

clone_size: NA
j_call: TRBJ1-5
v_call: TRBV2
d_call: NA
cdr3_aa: CASSDSLADQPQHF
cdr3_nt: TGTGCCAGCAGTGACAGCCTAGCCGATCAGCCCCAGCATTTT